The clone carrying this T cell receptor (beta chain) was detected a few times. TCRdb called the RT-PCR reads again in MiXCR, with one record for every CDR3 protein. The sample lists 530,000 or so distinct CDR3 sequences, 12% to 15% occurring once. The data stem from a study of response to subunit inactivated influenza vaccine. This CDR3 has 12 amino acids. Germline CDR1 is SEHNR and CDR2 is FQNEAQ (reference sequence). The J segment lost 6 bases and the V segment lost 5 bases, leaving 1 base of the junction unmatched. Sequenced here: PBMCs from blood, sampled 12 days after vaccination. This TCR was sampled from a man in his fifties or sixties who received an inactivated influenza vaccine. The rearrangement links TRBV7-9 to TRBJ2-1, with 7 bases that match TRBD1. CDR3 loop: CASSGDSNEQFF. Here the CDR3 DNA reads TGTGCCAGCAGCGGGGACAGCAATGAGCAGTTCTTC.